This passage covers 19 T cell receptor beta chains from one sample sequenced in a study of shared clonotypes between healthy human individuals. Only in-frame clones appear in the TCRdb table, and some are missing; sequencing was by immunoSEQ multiplex PCR. The sample lists about 490,000 clones; 81% were seen once. Sequences were obtained from PBMCs. The receptors originated from a woman between 35 and 50 years old in good health. Some clones in this sample may be carry-over from other donors' samples.

The chain carries TRBV7-3 and TRBJ1-1; the D gene is possibly TRBD1 (6 bases). CDR1 is SGHTA, CDR2 FQGTGA, per germline. Trimming stripped 5 bases from V and 6 bases from J, with 22 bases between. The length of the CDR3 is 16 residues. The CDR3 DNA reads as TGTGCCAGCAGCCCATCGGGAGGGGGGCGCATCGCTGAAGCTTTCTTT. This sequence encodes CASSPSGGGRIAEAFF.

This clone was observed a single time. A single base is all that separates this from a far larger clone, so a read error is likely. The same CDR3 also results from other DNA sequences found in this sample. The chain links TRBV7-9 to TRBJ2-7; maybe TRBD2 (5 bases). CDR3 length: 14 amino acids. Germline V gene sequence: CDR1 SEHNR, CDR2 FQNEAQ (reference sequence). The V end lost 1 base, the J end lost 5 bases, and 12 bases lay between the germline ends. CDR3 sequence: CASSLGGQADEQYF. Here the CDR3 DNA reads TGTGCCAGCAGCTTAGGCGGGCAGGCGGACGAGCAGTACTTC.

This clone appeared a single time. The chain carries TRBV30 and TRBJ1-4, with 11 bases identical to TRBD1. Germline CDR1 GTSNPN, CDR2 SVGIG (reference sequence). The V segment lost 2 bases and the J segment 1 base; nucleotides outside the gene matches: 3. The CDR3 is made up of 16 amino acids. The CDR3 is CAWSWGTGGTNEKLFF. DNA of the CDR3: TGTGCCTGGAGTTGGGGGACAGGGGGAACTAATGAAAAACTGTTTTTT.

The rearrangement links TRBV29-1 to TRBJ2-7; D is possibly TRBD1 or TRBD2 (7 bases each). V was clipped by 7 bases and J by 0 bases, with 13 bases between them. Germline-derived CDR1 and CDR2 are SQVTM and ANQGSEA. CDR3 length equals 13 residues. The CDR3 protein is CSASGTASYEQYF. CDR3 bases: TGCAGCGCGAGCGGGACAGCCTCCTACGAGCAGTACTTC.

The J gene is TRBJ1-4, the V gene TRBV19; D not resolved. In germline, CDR1 is LNHDA, CDR2 SQIVND (reference sequence). V lost 3 bases to trimming and J lost 9 bases, with 8 bases between them. The CDR3 spans 12 residues. The CDR3: CASSILGKKLFF. DNA for the CDR3: TGTGCCAGTAGTATCCTAGGAAAAAAACTGTTTTTT.

This clone was found once. The CDR3 DNA reads TGTGCCAGCAGCGAGGGAGCCTACAATGAGCAGTTCTTC. Residues: CASSEGAYNEQFF. V usage is TRBV27 and J usage is TRBJ2-1, with D perhaps matching TRBD2 (5 bases). The CDR3 length is 13 residues. The germline V gene encodes CDR1 MNHEY and CDR2 SMNVEV (reference sequence). The ends were cut back, 6 bases at V and 2 bases at J, with 8 bases in the middle.

The V gene is TRBV5-1, the J gene TRBJ1-3; D remains unclear. The germline gives CDR1 SGHRS, CDR2 YFSETQ. V shed 2 bases and J shed 4 bases, with 4 bases lying between them. This CDR3 is built from 12 residues. CDR3 loop: CASSFGGNTIYF. CDR3 sequence (DNA): TGCGCCAGCAGCTTTGGGGGAAACACCATATATTTT.

This chain links TRBV10-3 with TRBJ2-3, with 8 bases lining up with TRBD2. With 6 bases clipped from V and 0 bases from J, the junction kept 5 bases outside the gene matches. The CDR3 totals 15 residues. The germline V gene encodes CDR1 ENHRY and CDR2 SYGVKD. In nucleotides, the CDR3 is TGTGCCATCAGCGATTCTAGCGGGAGCACAGATACGCAGTATTTT. Translating it yields CAISDSSGSTDTQYF.

This clone was observed a single time. The rearrangement links TRBV11-2 to TRBJ1-5; 7 nucleotides agree with TRBD1. This CDR3 has 15 amino acids. Germline CDR1 and CDR2: SGHAT and FQNNGV. With 5 bases clipped from V and 5 bases from J, the junction kept 9 bases outside the gene matches. The CDR3 DNA reads as TGTGCCAGCAGCCCTATGACAGGGAGGGATCAGCCCCAGCATTTT. Protein product: CASSPMTGRDQPQHF.

The chain employs TRBV7-2 and TRBJ2-1, with no clear D. The CDR3 loop spans 14 amino acids. The V and J ends lost 1 base and 6 bases respectively, with 10 bases between them. Germline assignment: CDR1 SGHTA and CDR2 FQGNSA. The CDR3 sequence: CASSLGAHPNEQFF. Written as DNA, the CDR3 is TGTGCCAGCAGCTTAGGGGCACACCCCAATGAGCAGTTCTTC.

The chain links TRBV7-9 to TRBJ2-5; 10 positions agree with TRBD1. Germline CDR1 is SEHNR and CDR2 is FQNEAQ (reference sequence). The ends lost 5 bases at V and 1 base at J; junction bases unmatched: 10. This CDR3 has 17 residues. This CDR3 reads CASSPSPGTGAQETQYF. The CDR3 nucleotides are TGTGCCAGCAGCCCGAGTCCCGGGACAGGGGCCCAAGAGACCCAGTACTTC.

Regarding this clone: The likely explanation is a read error, given a far larger clone one base away. The V gene is TRBV21-1, the J gene TRBJ1-1. TRBV21-1 is annotated as a pseudogene. The CDR3 contains 13 residues. The CDR3 protein is CASSKVIMEEAFF. The CDR3 bases are TGTGCCAGCAGCAAAGTAATCATGGAGGAGGCTTTCTTT.

The chain couples TRBV19 to TRBJ2-3; possibly TRBD1 or TRBD2 for D (5 bases each). This CDR3 is 15 amino acids long. V lost 7 bases to trimming and J lost 3 bases, with 17 bases between them. Germline-derived CDR1 and CDR2 are LNHDA and SQIVND (reference sequence). Here the CDR3 reads CASTPEGRRTDTQYF. The CDR3 bases are TGTGCCAGTACCCCTGAGGGGAGACGTACAGATACGCAGTATTTT.

A word on this clone: A read error is likely here: a far larger clone is one base away. The same CDR3 arises from other DNA sequences in this sample as well. The chain links TRBV18 to TRBJ1-1; D is undetermined. The V gene's germline CDR1 is KGHSH and CDR2 LQKENI. CDR3 size: 14 residues. V was cut by 2 bases and J by 2 bases, with 9 bases left in between. The CDR3 DNA is TGTGCCAGCTCACCATTGTTTGGTAACACTGAAGCTTTCTTT. This gives the protein CASSPLFGNTEAFF.

The chain employs TRBV2 and TRBJ1-1; D remains unclear. This CDR3 region has 13 residues. Germline V gene data show CDR1 as SNHLY and CDR2 as FYNNEI. V dropped 0 bases and J dropped 6 bases, with 8 bases sitting between them. The CDR3 loop reads CASSEARVSEAFF. The CDR3 DNA sequence: TGTGCCAGCAGTGAAGCGCGGGTCTCTGAAGCTTTCTTT.

This clone was detected ten times or more. The same CDR3 is also encoded by other DNA sequences in this sample. V usage is TRBV7-8 and J usage is TRBJ2-7, with 9 bases matching TRBD1. Germline CDR1 SGHVS, CDR2 FQNEAQ. The CDR3 covers 14 residues. The V segment lost 5 bases and the J segment 4 bases; nucleotides outside the gene matches: 6. As DNA, the CDR3 is TGTGCCAGCAGCACCTACAGGGGGCGTTACGAGCAGTACTTC. Translated: CASSTYRGRYEQYF.

The gene calls are TRBV14 and TRBJ1-2; D gene ambiguous. The length of the CDR3 is 12 residues. Germline V lookup: CDR1 SGHDN, CDR2 FVKESK. V was pared by 4 bases and J by 4 bases, with 7 bases between. CDR3 bases: TGTGCCAGCAGCCCGGGAACCTATGGCTACACCTTC. The encoded protein is CASSPGTYGYTF.

This sequence joins TRBV28 and TRBJ1-2; D unresolved. V was trimmed by 6 bases and J by 0 bases, leaving 5 bases between them. This CDR3 spans 12 amino acids. The germline CDR1 and CDR2 sequences are MDHEN and SYDVKM. The CDR3 DNA reads TGTGCCAGCAGGCTACCTAACTATGGCTACACCTTC. Protein sequence: CASRLPNYGYTF.

The chain couples TRBV7-8 to TRBJ2-7; 9 bases match TRBD1. The CDR3 has 14 residues. V shed 4 bases and J 4 bases; nucleotides not matched to a gene: 5. CDR1 is SGHVS and CDR2 is FQNEAQ in the germline V gene. CDR3 residues: CASSYGTGLYEQYF. CDR3 nucleotide sequence: TGTGCCAGCAGCTACGGGACAGGGTTATACGAGCAGTACTTC.